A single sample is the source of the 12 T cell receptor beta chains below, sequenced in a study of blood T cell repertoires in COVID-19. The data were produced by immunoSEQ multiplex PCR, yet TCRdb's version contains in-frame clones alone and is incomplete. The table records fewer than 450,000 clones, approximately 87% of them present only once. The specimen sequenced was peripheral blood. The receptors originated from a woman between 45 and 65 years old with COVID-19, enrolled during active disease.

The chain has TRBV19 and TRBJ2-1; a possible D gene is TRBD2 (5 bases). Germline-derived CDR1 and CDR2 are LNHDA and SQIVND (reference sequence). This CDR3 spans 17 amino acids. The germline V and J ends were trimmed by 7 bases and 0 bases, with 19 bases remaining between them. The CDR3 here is CASTPFSAEFSYNEQFF. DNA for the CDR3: TGTGCCAGTACCCCATTCTCAGCGGAATTCTCCTACAATGAGCAGTTCTTC.

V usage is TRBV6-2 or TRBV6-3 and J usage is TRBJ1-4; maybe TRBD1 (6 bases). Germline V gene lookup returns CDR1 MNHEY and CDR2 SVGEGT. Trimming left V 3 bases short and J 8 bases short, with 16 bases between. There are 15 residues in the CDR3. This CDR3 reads CASSYAGARGEKLFF. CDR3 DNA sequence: TGTGCCAGCAGTTATGCGGGGGCTCGTGGAGAAAAACTGTTTTTT.

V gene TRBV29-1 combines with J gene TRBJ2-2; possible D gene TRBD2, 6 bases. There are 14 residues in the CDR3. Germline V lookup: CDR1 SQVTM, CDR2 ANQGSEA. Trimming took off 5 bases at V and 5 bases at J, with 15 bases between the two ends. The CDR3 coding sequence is TGCAGCGTTCATGGTGGGGGGAGGACCGGGGAGCTGTTTTTT. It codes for CSVHGGGRTGELFF.

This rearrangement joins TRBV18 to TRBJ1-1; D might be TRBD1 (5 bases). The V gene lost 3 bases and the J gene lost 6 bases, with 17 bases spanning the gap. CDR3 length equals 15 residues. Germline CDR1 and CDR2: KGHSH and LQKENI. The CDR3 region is CASSPQRGDGAEAFF. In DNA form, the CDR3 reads TGTGCCAGCTCACCCCAACGGGGGGATGGGGCTGAAGCTTTCTTT.

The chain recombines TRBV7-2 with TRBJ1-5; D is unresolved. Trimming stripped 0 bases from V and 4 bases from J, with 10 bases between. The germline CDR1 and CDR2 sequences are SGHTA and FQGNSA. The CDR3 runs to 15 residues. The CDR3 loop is CASSLAGRINQPQHF. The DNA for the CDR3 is TGTGCCAGCAGCTTAGCGGGCAGGATTAATCAGCCCCAGCATTTT. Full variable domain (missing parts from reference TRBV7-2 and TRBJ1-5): GAGVSQSPSNKVTEKGKDVELRCDPISGHTALYWYRQSLGQGLEFLIYFQGNSAPDKSGLPSDRFSAERTGGSVSTLTIQRTQQEDSAVYLCASSLAGRINQPQHFGDGTRLSIL.

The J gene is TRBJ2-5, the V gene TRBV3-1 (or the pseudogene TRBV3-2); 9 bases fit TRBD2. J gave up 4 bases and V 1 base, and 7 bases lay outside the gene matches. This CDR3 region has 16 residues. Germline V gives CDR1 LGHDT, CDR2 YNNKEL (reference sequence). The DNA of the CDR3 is TGTGCCAGCAGCCAAGGTTGGCTAGCGGGAAGAGAGACCCAGTACTTC. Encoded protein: CASSQGWLAGRETQYF.

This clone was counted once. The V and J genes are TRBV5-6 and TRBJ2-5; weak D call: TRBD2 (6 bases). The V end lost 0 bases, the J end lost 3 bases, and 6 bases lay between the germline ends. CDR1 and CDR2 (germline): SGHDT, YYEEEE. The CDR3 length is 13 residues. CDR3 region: CASSLVAEETQYF. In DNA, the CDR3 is TGTGCCAGCAGCTTGGTAGCGGAAGAGACCCAGTACTTC.

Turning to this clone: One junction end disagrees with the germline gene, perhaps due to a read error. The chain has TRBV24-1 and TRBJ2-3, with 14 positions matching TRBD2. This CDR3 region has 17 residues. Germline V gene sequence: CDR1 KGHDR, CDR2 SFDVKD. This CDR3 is CATSDPGTSGSRDTQYF. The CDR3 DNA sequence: TGTGCCACCAGTGATCCCGGGACTAGCGGGAGCAGAGATACGCAGTATTTT.

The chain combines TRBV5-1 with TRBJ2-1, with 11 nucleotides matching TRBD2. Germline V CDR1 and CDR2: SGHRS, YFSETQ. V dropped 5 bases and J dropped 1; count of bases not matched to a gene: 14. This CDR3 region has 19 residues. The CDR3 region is CASREGIAGGPRSYNEQFF. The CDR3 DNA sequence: TGCGCCAGCAGGGAAGGGATAGCGGGAGGGCCGAGGTCCTACAATGAGCAGTTCTTC. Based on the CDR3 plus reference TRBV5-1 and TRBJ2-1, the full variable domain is KAGVTQTPRYLIKTRGQQVTLSCSPISGHRSVSWYQQTPGQGLQFLFEYFSETQRNKGNFPGRFSGRQFSNSRSEMNVSTLELGDSALYLCASREGIAGGPRSYNEQFFGPGTRLTVL.

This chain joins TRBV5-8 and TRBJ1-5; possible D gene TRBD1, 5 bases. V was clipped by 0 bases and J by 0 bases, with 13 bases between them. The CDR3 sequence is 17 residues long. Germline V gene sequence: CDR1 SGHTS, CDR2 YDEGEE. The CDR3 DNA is TGTGCCAGCAGCTTGGAGGGACGGAGGGGTAGCAATCAGCCCCAGCATTTT. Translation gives CASSLEGRRGSNQPQHF.

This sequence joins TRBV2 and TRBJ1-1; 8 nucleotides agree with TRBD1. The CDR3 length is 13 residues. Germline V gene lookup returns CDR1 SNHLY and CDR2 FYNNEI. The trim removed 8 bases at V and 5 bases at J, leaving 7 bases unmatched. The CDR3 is CASLGQGNTEAFF. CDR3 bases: TGTGCCAGCCTAGGACAGGGAAATACTGAAGCTTTCTTT. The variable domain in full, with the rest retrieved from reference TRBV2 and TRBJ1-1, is EPEVTQTPSHQVTQMGQEVILRCVPISNHLYFYWYRQILGQKVEFLVSFYNNEISEKSEIFDDQFSVERPDGSNFTLKIRSTKLEDSAMYFCASLGQGNTEAFFGQGTRLTVV.

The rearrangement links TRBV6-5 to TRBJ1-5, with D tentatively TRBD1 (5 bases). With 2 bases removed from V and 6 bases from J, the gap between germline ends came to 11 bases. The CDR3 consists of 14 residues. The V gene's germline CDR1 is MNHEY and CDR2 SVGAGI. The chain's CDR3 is CASSYNRGGQPQHF. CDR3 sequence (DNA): TGTGCCAGCAGTTACAATAGGGGTGGTCAGCCCCAGCATTTT.